A selection of T cell receptor beta chains follows, all from one sample in a study of a mutant IDH1 vaccine in newly diagnosed glioma. Assay: immunoSEQ multiplex PCR; the TCRdb copy retains only in-frame clones and omits some. The table has roughly 46,000 clones, 80% to 90% seen once. The input for sequencing was PBMCs, taken from a glioma patient treated with radiotherapy, temozolomide or both. Every receptor here comes from a man in his forties with glioma. Each CDR3 is given with its conserved first and last residue. Size is stated for part of the rows, as once, few or many counts, or as a class when the clone is expanded.

size: -
V: TRBV5-6
J: TRBJ1-5
CDR3: CASRRTGINSNQPQHF

size: -
V: TRBV18
J: TRBJ2-3
CDR3: CASSPPIRDLDTDTQYF

size: once
V: TRBV7-9
J: TRBJ1-1
CDR3: CASSRGAPDTEAFF

size: -
V: TRBV11-1
J: TRBJ1-4
CDR3: CASSQEENEKLFF

size: few
V: TRBV18
J: TRBJ1-5
CDR3: CASSGQDNQPQHF

size: -
V: TRBV29-1
J: TRBJ2-7
CDR3: CSYSGTTYEQYF

size: -
V: TRBV4-3
J: TRBJ1-2
CDR3: CASSQDMWQDYGGYTF

size: -
V: TRBV5-4
J: TRBJ2-7
CDR3: CASSLGTGGSYEQYF

size: -
V: TRBV7-8
J: TRBJ1-1
CDR3: CASSLLSRDTEAFF

size: -
V: TRBV9
J: TRBJ2-5
CDR3: CASSVGGQETQYF

size: few
V: TRBV4-2
J: TRBJ1-1
CDR3: CASSQGGSNTEAFF

size: few
V: TRBV10-3
J: TRBJ2-1
CDR3: CAISQSGSNEQFF

size: once
V: TRBV2
J: TRBJ1-5
CDR3: CASSEADRNQPQHF

size: once
V: TRBV5-6
J: TRBJ2-4
CDR3: CASSLLPVTGTKNIQYF

size: -
V: TRBV27
J: TRBJ2-5
CDR3: CASSIQETQYF

size: -
V: TRBV5-8
J: TRBJ1-3
CDR3: CASSLDRFSGNTIYF

size: -
V: TRBV6-5
J: TRBJ1-5
CDR3: CASRDGYSNQPQHF

size: -
V: TRBV19
J: TRBJ1-1
CDR3: CASQEDRGGGTEAFF

size: -
V: TRBV7-6
J: TRBJ2-5
CDR3: CASSLAPETQYF

size: -
V: TRBV5-4
J: TRBJ2-1
CDR3: CASSPGTSIYNEQFF

size: -
V: TRBV2
J: TRBJ2-7
CDR3: CASSVGIGLSYEQYF

size: -
V: TRBV5-4
J: TRBJ1-4
CDR3: CASSLTSGTTNEKLFF

size: once
V: TRBV5-1
J: TRBJ1-2
CDR3: CASSSDSSYGYTF

size: -
V: TRBV7-2
J: TRBJ1-3
CDR3: CASSFDSGNTIYF

size: -
V: TRBV5-1
J: TRBJ2-3
CDR3: CASSRGGGNTDTQYF

size: -
V: TRBV7-2
J: TRBJ2-1
CDR3: CASSWRLAGEGEQFF

size: -
V: TRBV6-1
J: TRBJ1-1
CDR3: CASSESADLNTEAFF

size: -
V: TRBV19
J: TRBJ2-5
CDR3: CASRGRWGETQYF

size: -
V: TRBV23-1
J: TRBJ2-1
CDR3: CASSQSCWGNEQFF

size: -
V: TRBV5-6
J: TRBJ2-3
CDR3: CASSLGYTQYF

size: few
V: TRBV11-2
J: TRBJ2-1
CDR3: CASSLSSVGNEQFF

size: -
V: TRBV2
J: TRBJ2-7
CDR3: CASTTGGGYEQYF

size: -
V: TRBV11-2
J: TRBJ2-3
CDR3: CASSLDGRDTQYF

size: -
V: TRBV7-2
J: TRBJ2-4
CDR3: CASTPGGLAKNIQYF

size: -
V: TRBV19
J: TRBJ1-5
CDR3: CASELTGVRNQPQHF

size: -
V: TRBV9
J: TRBJ2-7
CDR3: CASSVGLAGGLSYEQYF

size: -
V: TRBV6-5
J: TRBJ1-4
CDR3: CASSYSGGWNEKLFF

size: -
V: TRBV11-2
J: TRBJ2-2
CDR3: CASSPRGAQGTGELFF

size: -
V: TRBV19
J: TRBJ2-7
CDR3: CASMSEYEQYF

size: -
V: TRBV2
J: TRBJ2-2
CDR3: CASNPSGPTGELFF

size: once
V: TRBV27
J: TRBJ1-2
CDR3: CASSFSKTPGQPGYTF

size: -
V: TRBV7-9
J: TRBJ2-7
CDR3: CASSYLSGAIYEQYF

size: few
V: TRBV18
J: TRBJ1-4
CDR3: CASSPPSLGGEKLFF

size: -
V: TRBV5-1
J: TRBJ1-1
CDR3: CASSLAGVEWTEAFF

size: -
V: TRBV6-5
J: TRBJ1-5
CDR3: CASSYSGRARQPQHF

size: -
V: TRBV6-6
J: TRBJ2-1
CDR3: CASSPSGFSYNEQFF

size: -
V: TRBV12-5
J: TRBJ2-2
CDR3: CASGLDRTGELFF

size: -
V: TRBV2
J: TRBJ1-1
CDR3: CASRTGGTEAFF

size: -
V: TRBV4-3
J: TRBJ2-1
CDR3: CASSQAGSYNEQFF

size: -
V: TRBV9
J: TRBJ2-7
CDR3: CASSPTPGQGYEQYF

size: -
V: TRBV20-1
J: TRBJ2-7
CDR3: CSAGTSGTKYF

size: -
V: TRBV2
J: TRBJ2-2
CDR3: CGGGGAGELFF

size: -
V: TRBV15
J: TRBJ1-5
CDR3: CATSRDLGPNQPQHF